This is a list of T cell receptor beta chains from one sample in a study of CD8 T cells in Susac syndrome. One entry per CDR3 protein, called by TCRdb with MiXCR from the immunoSEQ multiplex PCR reads. The table shows approximately 260,000 distinct CDR3 sequences, with less than 96% occurring only once. Specimen: CD4+ T cells from PBMCs. These receptors were taken from a human donor with Susac syndrome. Each CDR3 is given with its conserved first and last residue. The D gene is left open where the match is weak. Not every row has a clone size; where given, it reads once, few, many or a size class.

clone_size | j_call | d_call | v_call | cdr3_nt | cdr3_aa
. | TRBJ1-5 | . | TRBV20-1 | TGCAGTGCTAGAGGGGGGGGAGAGGCGCCCCAGCATTTT | CSARGGGEAPQHF
. | TRBJ2-6 | . | TRBV7-9 | TGTGCCAGCACACGACTAGGGGCTGGGGCCAACGTCCTGACTTTC | CASTRLGAGANVLTF
few | TRBJ2-1 | . | TRBV30 | TGTGCCTGCCGGTCGGGGGCGGAGTACAATGAGCAGTTCTTC | CACRSGAEYNEQFF
. | TRBJ2-1 | TRBD2 | TRBV19 | TGTGCCAGTAGTTCACGGACACCATGGACTAGTCTATCGTTCAATGAGCAGTTCTTC | CASSSRTPWTSLSFNEQFF
. | TRBJ2-1 | TRBD2 | TRBV20-1 | TGCAGTGCTTTAGCGGGAGGGTACAATGAGCAGTTCTTC | CSALAGGYNEQFF
. | TRBJ2-1 | . | TRBV9 | TGTGCCAGCAGCGTGTACTACCCGGCTACGAATGAGCAGTTCTTC | CASSVYYPATNEQFF
. | TRBJ2-4 | . | TRBV27 | TGTGCCAGCAGTTTACGTGAGAGAAACAAAAACATTCAGTACTTC | CASSLRERNKNIQYF
. | TRBJ2-1 | . | TRBV9 | TGTGCCAGCAGCGTAGCTCTGGCGGGACGCTACAATGAGCAGTTCTTC | CASSVALAGRYNEQFF
once | TRBJ1-2 | . | TRBV12-3/TRBV12-4 | TGTGCCAGCAGTTTGTGGCAGTCTCGTGGCGGCTACACCTTC | CASSLWQSRGGYTF
. | TRBJ2-5 | TRBD1 | TRBV19 | TGTGCCAGTACCAGAACAGGGGACCAAGAGACCCAGTACTTC | CASTRTGDQETQYF
. | TRBJ1-2 | . | TRBV20-1 | TGCAGTGCTAAGACGTCGGGGAAGCGGGGCTACACCTTC | CSAKTSGKRGYTF
. | TRBJ1-5 | . | TRBV20-1 | TGCAGTGCTAGTTTGGGGCCAGTCAATCAGCCCCAGCATTTT | CSASLGPVNQPQHF
. | TRBJ1-2 | TRBD1 | TRBV12-3/TRBV12-4 | TGTGCCAGCAGCCCCTCGGACAGGGATGGCTACACCTTC | CASSPSDRDGYTF
. | TRBJ2-7 | TRBD2 | TRBV29-1 | TGCAGCGTTGAAGAGGAGCGGGACTACGAGCAGTACTTC | CSVEEERDYEQYF
. | TRBJ2-3 | TRBD2 | TRBV12-3/TRBV12-4 | TGTGCCAGCCAGCGGGGAGGCGCAGATACGCAGTATTTT | CASQRGGADTQYF
. | TRBJ1-2 | . | TRBV29-1 | TGCAGCGTCCTACAGGGTAACTATGGCTACACCTTC | CSVLQGNYGYTF
. | TRBJ2-7 | . | TRBV13 | TGTGCCAGCAGCTTAGGGCAGTCCAGCTCCTACGAGCAGTACTTC | CASSLGQSSSYEQYF
. | TRBJ1-1 | . | TRBV20-1 | TGCAGTGCTAGGGGCGATTTTGAAGCTTTCTTT | CSARGDFEAFF
few | TRBJ1-2 | . | TRBV4-2 | TGTGCCAGCAGCCAAGTTGGGCAGGGAGACTATGGCTACACCTTC | CASSQVGQGDYGYTF
. | TRBJ2-3 | TRBD2 | TRBV2 | TGTGCCGGACGATCGACTAGCGGATCCAGCACAGATACGCAGTATTTT | CAGRSTSGSSTDTQYF
once | TRBJ2-1 | . | TRBV7-6 | TGTGCCAGCAGCCCCCCGGACTTGGTCAATGAGCAGTTCTTC | CASSPPDLVNEQFF
. | TRBJ1-1 | . | TRBV7-9 | TGTGCCAGCAGCCTGGGGTGGGGAGTGAACACTGAAGCTTTCTTT | CASSLGWGVNTEAFF
. | TRBJ2-7 | . | TRBV21-1 | TGTGCCAGCAGCCCACCCGGGACATTAACCTACGAGCAGTACTTC | CASSPPGTLTYEQYF
once | TRBJ2-5 | . | TRBV20-1 | TGCAGTGCTAGACCTCTTAGAGTTATAACTGAATCGGGGACCCAGTACTTC | CSARPLRVITESGTQYF
. | TRBJ2-3 | . | TRBV20-1 | TGCAGTGCTGGAACTTCACTAGCAACAGATACGCAGTATTTT | CSAGTSLATDTQYF
. | TRBJ2-7 | TRBD2 | TRBV28 | TGTGCCAGCAGTTTAAACGGCGGGAGCATTTACGAGCAGTACTTC | CASSLNGGSIYEQYF
. | TRBJ2-7 | TRBD1 | TRBV28 | TGTGCCACCGAACCGGGACAGGGATTGTGGGAGCAGTACTTC | CATEPGQGLWEQYF
. | TRBJ2-5 | . | TRBV29-1 | TGCAGCGTTGCGTACGGGAAAAACCAAGAGACCCAGTACTTC | CSVAYGKNQETQYF
. | TRBJ2-1 | . | TRBV25-1 | TGTGCCAGCAGTGAATGGGGGTCTAGAGATGAGCAGTTCTTC | CASSEWGSRDEQFF
. | TRBJ2-7 | . | TRBV20-1 | TGCAGTGCTAGAGATTTTGGGCAGGATCCTGAGGAGCAGTACTTC | CSARDFGQDPEEQYF
. | TRBJ2-6 | . | TRBV6-1 | TGTGCCAGCCTCCCTCCCACACGGGCCGGGGCCAACGTCCTGACTTTC | CASLPPTRAGANVLTF
. | TRBJ2-5 | . | TRBV3-1 | TGTGCCAGCAGCCAAGAAATGTGGAAGGACCAGTACTTC | CASSQEMWKDQYF
. | TRBJ1-1 | . | TRBV11-2 | TGTGCCAGCAGCTTAGCGAATGAAGCTTTCTTT | CASSLANEAFF
. | TRBJ2-7 | TRBD1 | TRBV29-1 | TGCAGCGTTCTAGGGGCTGGACAGGGGGCCTCCTACGAGCAGTACTTC | CSVLGAGQGASYEQYF
. | TRBJ2-1 | TRBD2 | TRBV20-1 | TGCAGTGCTAGAGATCCCGCGGGAGGTGGAGATGAGCAGTTCTTC | CSARDPAGGGDEQFF
. | TRBJ2-3 | . | TRBV28 | TGTGCCAGCAGTTTACCAGCTCGAGGGGATACGCAGTATTTT | CASSLPARGDTQYF
. | TRBJ2-1 | . | TRBV29-1 | TGCAGCGTTGAAGATCAAGTGTGGGGAGGCTGGGAGCAGTTCTTC | CSVEDQVWGGWEQFF
. | TRBJ2-6 | TRBD1 | TRBV9 | TGTGCCAGCAGCGTAACCTACAGGGGCGCTGGGGCCAACGTCCTGACTTTC | CASSVTYRGAGANVLTF
. | TRBJ2-5 | . | TRBV9 | TGTGCCAGCAGCCTGTCGGTCACCGACCAAGAGACCCAGTACTTC | CASSLSVTDQETQYF
few | TRBJ2-7 | . | TRBV6-1 | TGTGCCAGCAGTCGAAACGACAATTCCAACGAGCAGTACTTC | CASSRNDNSNEQYF
few | TRBJ2-1 | . | TRBV24-1 | TGTGCCACCAGTGATTACAGAGAGAATGAGCAGTTCTTC | CATSDYRENEQFF
. | TRBJ1-5 | TRBD1 | TRBV19 | TGTGCCAGTAGTATGGACAGGGGATCTCAGCCCCAGCATTTT | CASSMDRGSQPQHF
. | TRBJ2-1 | . | TRBV7-6 | TGTGCCAGCAGCTTAAGTGGTCTGTATGAGCAGTTCTTC | CASSLSGLYEQFF
. | TRBJ1-1 | TRBD1 | TRBV29-1 | TGCAGCGCTGGGACAGAGAGTATGAACACTGAAGCTTTCTTT | CSAGTESMNTEAFF
. | TRBJ1-2 | . | TRBV23-1 | TGCGCCAGCAGTCCAGGAGGCTACACCTTC | CASSPGGYTF
. | TRBJ2-7 | . | TRBV28 | TGTGCCAGCAGTTTAAGGACAGCGGGGACCTACGAGCAGTACTTC | CASSLRTAGTYEQYF
. | TRBJ2-7 | . | TRBV24-1 | TGTGCCACCAGTGATTGGGGGAGGGAGCAGTACTTC | CATSDWGREQYF
once | TRBJ2-1 | . | TRBV29-1 | TGCAGCGTTGCTAGCCCCGACACCTACAATGAGCAGTTCTTC | CSVASPDTYNEQFF
. | TRBJ2-1 | TRBD2 | TRBV2 | TGTGCCAGGGGACTAGCGGAAAAATCCGTTCTCAATGAGCAGTTCTTC | CARGLAEKSVLNEQFF
. | TRBJ2-4 | . | TRBV7-8 | TGTGCCAGCAGCTTAGGGAGATTAGCCCAAAACATTCAGTACTTC | CASSLGRLAQNIQYF
. | TRBJ1-2 | . | TRBV28 | TGTGCCAGCAGCCGGACGCGAGGCTACACCTTC | CASSRTRGYTF
. | TRBJ2-2 | . | TRBV4-2 | TGTGCCAGCAGCCAAGAAGGGCAGGGGCAACAGTGGAACACCGGGGAGCTGTTTTTT | CASSQEGQGQQWNTGELFF
. | TRBJ2-2 | . | TRBV2 | TGTGCCAGCAGTGGGGCGAACACCGGGGAGCTGTTTTTT | CASSGANTGELFF
. | TRBJ2-7 | TRBD1 | TRBV28 | TGTGCCAGCAGTTCGGGACAGGGGGCCTACGAGCAGTACTTC | CASSSGQGAYEQYF
once | TRBJ2-5 | . | TRBV14 | TGTGCCAGCAGCCAAGATCTAGCCATCCCGATGATGAAGACCCAGTACTTC | CASSQDLAIPMMKTQYF
few | TRBJ2-3 | TRBD2 | TRBV12-3/TRBV12-4 | TGTGCCAGCAGTTTAGGACTAGCGGCTAGCACAGATACGCAGTATTTT | CASSLGLAASTDTQYF
once | TRBJ1-1 | . | TRBV5-1 | TGCGCCAGCAGCTTGCAATTCGACACTGAAGCTTTCTTT | CASSLQFDTEAFF